This T cell receptor (beta chain) emerged from a study of OX40 agonist ivuxolimab in advanced cancers. The wider study: Patients with hepatocellular carcinoma, melanoma, renal cell or head and neck cancer made up the dose-escalation patients.

V was cut by 3 bases and J by 5 bases, with 9 bases left in between. The CDR3 length is 13 residues. Germline CDR1 is MNHEY and CDR2 is SMNVEV (reference sequence). The protocol was immunoSEQ multiplex PCR, while the TCRdb copy is restricted to in-frame clones and leaves out a portion. The profile shows approximately 80,000 clones, about 90% of them singletons. The specimen was CD4+ or CD8+ T cells sorted from blood, collected in a trial of the OX40 agonist ivuxolimab. The clonotype originates from an adult with an advanced solid tumor such as melanoma, head and neck, liver or kidney cancer. The chain employs TRBV27 and TRBJ2-3; D unclear. CDR3 region: CASSLMWGDTQYF. CDR3 in DNA: TGTGCCAGCAGTTTGATGTGGGGAGATACGCAGTATTTT.